These 7 T cell receptor beta chains share one sample of origin, sequenced in a study of T cell responses to AZD1222 COVID-19 vaccine. Using immunoSEQ multiplex PCR, the repertoire was profiled, and TCRdb retains in-frame clones only, with some absent. The sample lists roughly 150,000 clones, approximately 87% occurring once. The input for sequencing was peripheral blood, taken 28 days after the second AZD1222 dose. These receptors originate from an adult who received the AZD1222 COVID-19 vaccine.

The chain links TRBV2 to TRBJ1-5, with 7 bases that match TRBD1. The CDR3 loop spans 14 amino acids. After removal of 7 bases from V and 3 bases from J, the junction contained 6 bases not matched to a gene. CDR1 and CDR2 from the germline V gene are SNHLY and FYNNEI. The CDR3 protein is CASTTGTDNQPQHF. The CDR3 bases are TGTGCCAGCACCACCGGGACAGACAATCAGCCCCAGCATTTT.

The chain recombines TRBV30 with TRBJ1-2; D not resolved. Germline lookup yields CDR1 GTSNPN and CDR2 SVGIG (reference sequence). The CDR3 contains 13 residues. V lost 2 bases and J 4 bases, leaving 11 bases between the germline ends. CDR3 in DNA: TGTGCCTGGAGTCAAAGGACCCTCTATGGCTACACCTTC. Amino acids: CAWSQRTLYGYTF.

This chain connects TRBV7-5 to TRBJ2-1; the table's D call TRBD2 went unverified against the DNA. TRBV7-5 is given as a pseudogene. The CDR3 sequence is 17 residues long. CDR3 in DNA: TGTGCCAGAAGCTTAGGGCCAGCGGGAGGTGGCTACAATGAGCAGTTCTTC. Residues: CARSLGPAGGGYNEQFF.

The rearrangement links TRBV6-6 to TRBJ1-2; perhaps TRBD1 as D (6 bases). Germline CDR1 is MNHNY and CDR2 is SVGAGI (reference sequence). Trimming cost V 7 bases and J 5 bases, with 20 bases left between them. CDR3 length: 15 residues. CDR3 DNA sequence: TGTGCCAGCACCATTACCTTGGACAGCCGATATGGCTACACCTTC. Translation: CASTITLDSRYGYTF.

The rearrangement links TRBV3-1 (or the pseudogene TRBV3-2) to TRBJ2-3; 9 bases map to TRBD2. Germline trimming cut 2 bases from V and 9 bases from J; bases unmatched to any gene: 9. Germline-derived CDR1 and CDR2 are LGHDT and YNNKEL (reference sequence). The CDR3 totals 15 residues. CDR3 sequence (DNA): TGTGCCAGCAGCCAATCTAGCGGGGTCCAGGGAACGCAGTATTTT. Translated, it gives CASSQSSGVQGTQYF.

The CDR3 region has the DNA TGTGCCAGCAGTGAAGGTCGAGGCACTGAAGCTTTCTTT. Translated: CASSEGRGTEAFF. The rearrangement uses TRBV6-1 and TRBJ1-1; D gene uncertain. The CDR3 is made up of 13 amino acids. V lost 1 base to trimming and J lost 4 bases, with 7 bases between them. CDR1 is MNHNS, CDR2 SASEGT, per germline.

The gene calls are TRBV21-1 and TRBJ2-6. TRBV21-1 corresponds to a pseudogene. The CDR3 runs to 16 residues. CDR3 loop: CASSNAWVRWANVLTF. The CDR3 DNA sequence: TGTGCCAGCAGCAATGCGTGGGTTCGCTGGGCCAACGTCCTGACTTTC.